The subject of this entry is one TCR beta chain. This sample is part of a study of T cell changes during pregnancy in multiple sclerosis. Germline CDR1 reads SGHRS; CDR2 reads YFSETQ. The CDR3 extends over 13 amino acids. V was trimmed by 3 bases and J by 3 bases, leaving 10 bases between them. Measured with immunoSEQ multiplex PCR; TCRdb has only the in-frame clones, and not every one. The data show tens of thousands of clones, roughly nine tenths seen once. This chain links TRBV5-1 with TRBJ2-7; a weak D match, TRBD1 (6 bases). The sequence derives from a female donor with multiple sclerosis, enrolled in a pregnancy study. The material sequenced was CD4+ T cells from peripheral blood mononuclear cells, taken in the second trimester of pregnancy. The CDR3 DNA follows: TGCGCCAGCAGCTCGCAACAGGGCTACGAGCAGTACTTC. Its translation: CASSSQQGYEQYF.